These 10 T cell receptor beta chains were sequenced from one sample in a study of neoadjuvant anti-PD-1 for oral cavity cancer (dated by TCRdb to the early 2020s). Libraries came from the immunoSEQ multiplex PCR assay. TCRdb took this table from immuneACCESS and kept in-frame rearrangements with V and J called. Such tables lack part of the clones; where checked against another copy, unresolved V genes explain under half of the gap, and the rest is unexplained. This sample has tens of thousands of clones in its table, and around 82% of those were observed once. The ten biggest clones cover roughly 3.4% of the sample. The time point tag for this specimen amounts to: before neoadjuvant nivolumab. The source material was PBMCs, sampled before nivolumab (anti-PD-1) treatment. These receptors came from a person aged 35 to 85 with oral cavity squamous cell carcinoma.

The sample holds a few counts of this clone. The chain carries TRBV5-5 and TRBJ2-2, with D unresolved. V lost 2 bases to trimming and J lost 5 bases, with 7 bases between them. The length of the CDR3 is 13 residues. The germline CDR1 and CDR2 sequences are SGHKS and YYEKEE (reference sequence). The CDR3 spells CASSFAETGELFF. CDR3 nucleotides: TGTGCCAGCAGCTTCGCCGAGACCGGGGAGCTGTTTTTT.

The chain joins TRBV6-1 to TRBJ1-5, with D hard to call. The V end lost 0 bases, the J end lost 4 bases, and 7 bases lay between the germline ends. The CDR3 spans 14 residues. Per germline, CDR1 MNHNS and CDR2 SASEGT. CDR3 sequence reads: CASSEASTNQPQHF. DNA for the CDR3: TGTGCCAGCAGTGAAGCGAGTACTAATCAGCCCCAGCATTTT.

This rearrangement joins TRBV9 to TRBJ2-2; D remains unclear. Between the trimmed V and J ends, which lost 0 bases and 6 bases, there was a span of 15 bases. The CDR3 extends over 16 amino acids. Germline loops: CDR1 SGDLS, CDR2 YYNGEE. The chain's CDR3 is CASSVVGNGPPGELFF. In nucleotides, the CDR3 is TGTGCCAGCAGCGTAGTTGGGAACGGCCCCCCCGGGGAGCTGTTTTTT.

The rearrangement uses TRBV5-4 and TRBJ1-1; possibly TRBD1 for D (5 bases). This CDR3 comprises 14 residues. CDR1 is SGHNT, CDR2 YYREEE, per germline (reference sequence). Trimming stripped 3 bases from V and 4 bases from J, with 13 bases between. The CDR3 sequence is CASSWDVGGTEAFF. Written as DNA, the CDR3 is TGTGCCAGCAGCTGGGACGTGGGGGGCACTGAAGCTTTCTTT.

This chain links TRBV2 with TRBJ2-6, with 9 positions matching TRBD1. Germline-derived CDR1 and CDR2 are SNHLY and FYNNEI. The V and J ends lost 6 bases and 0 bases, in that order; junction bases with no gene match: 21. The CDR3 loop spans 22 amino acids. In nucleotides, the CDR3 is TGTGCCAGCAGATCCATCCCCGGGACAGGGACTTTTACAGGCTCTGGGGCCAACGTCCTGACTTTC. This translates into CASRSIPGTGTFTGSGANVLTF.

The rearrangement uses TRBV13 and TRBJ1-5; D may be TRBD1 (5 bases). The V gene lost 4 bases and the J gene lost 1 base, with 17 bases spanning the gap. CDR3 length: 17 residues. Per germline, CDR1 PRHDT and CDR2 FYEKMQ (reference sequence). The CDR3 DNA is TGTGCCAGCAGCTCCGGGGGTGGGGGTCTCAGCAATCAGCCCCAGCATTTT. Its translation: CASSSGGGGLSNQPQHF.

J is TRBJ2-5 and V is TRBV6-1; 12 bases are a match to TRBD2. The CDR3 loop spans 15 amino acids. Per germline, CDR1 MNHNS and CDR2 SASEGT. V shed 6 bases, J shed 4 bases, and the junction held 6 bases outside the gene matches. The CDR3 loop reads CASSLRGLAGETQYF. The CDR3 DNA follows: TGTGCCAGCAGCCTACGGGGACTAGCGGGAGAGACCCAGTACTTC.

The chain is built from TRBV29-1 and TRBJ2-7; 8 bases agree with TRBD1. Losses at the gene ends were 6 bases for V and 2 bases for J; bases not matched to a gene: 9. The CDR3 has 14 amino acids. Germline-derived CDR1 and CDR2 are SQVTM and ANQGSEA. The CDR3 reads CSVTSGGTAYEQYF. DNA for the CDR3: TGCAGCGTGACATCAGGGGGCACAGCCTACGAGCAGTACTTC.

The rearrangement uses TRBV7-9 and TRBJ2-5; 7 bases map to TRBD2. Per the germline V gene, CDR1 is SEHNR and CDR2 is FQNEAQ (reference sequence). The CDR3 is 15 residues long. V trimming: 1 base; J trimming: 0 bases; junction bases outside the gene matches: 2. CDR3 in DNA: TGTGCCAGCAGCTTAGAGGGAGGGGACCAAGAGACCCAGTACTTC. Its translation: CASSLEGGDQETQYF.

The chain couples TRBV11-2 to TRBJ1-1; 9 bases match TRBD1. This CDR3 comprises 15 residues. Germline lookup yields CDR1 SGHAT and CDR2 FQNNGV. J was trimmed by 5 bases and V by 6 bases; bases with no gene match: 10. The CDR3 DNA is TGTGCCAGCAGAAGCCTTTACAGGGGGCGGACTGAAGCTTTCTTT. It translates to CASRSLYRGRTEAFF.